Presented here are 6 T cell receptor beta chains from one specimen sequenced in a study of beta chain features in type 1 diabetes. Expressed TCRB transcripts were sequenced because the entire RNA isolate underwent reverse transcription. Repertoires were generated with immunoSEQ multiplex PCR, while TCRdb's copy carries only in-frame clones and drops some. The table lists 350,000 or so clones, 15% to 20% of them singletons. The sequencing sample was made of naive CD4+ T cells from blood. Receptors were obtained from a woman between 18 and 30 years old in good health.

A few counts support this clone. The genes are TRBV4-2 and TRBJ2-2, with D unclear. The CDR3 is 12 amino acids. V shed 0 bases and J shed 8 bases, with 4 bases lying between them. Germline lookup yields CDR1 LGHNA and CDR2 YNFKEQ. CDR3 bases: TGTGCCAGCAGCCAAGATCTAGGGGAGCTGTTTTTT. This gives the protein CASSQDLGELFF.

The chain recombines TRBV2 with TRBJ2-7, with TRBD1 matching 9 bases. The CDR3 totals 14 residues. Germline V gene sequence: CDR1 SNHLY, CDR2 FYNNEI. V lost 3 bases and J lost 5; bases outside the gene matches: 5. The CDR3 DNA sequence: TGTGCCAGCAGTGAGGGACAGGGTTGGCACGAGCAGTACTTC. Translating it yields CASSEGQGWHEQYF.

The genes are TRBV14 and TRBJ2-5; no reliable D call. Germline lookup yields CDR1 SGHDN and CDR2 FVKESK. This CDR3 contains 13 residues. The V end was cut by 2 bases, the J end by 1 base, with 5 bases between. The CDR3 region has the DNA TGTGCCAGCAGCCAACCGTTCCAAGAGACCCAGTACTTC. Translated: CASSQPFQETQYF.

The chain joins TRBV7-6 to TRBJ2-1; 12 bases are a match to TRBD2. The germline V gene has CDR1 SGHVS and CDR2 FNYEAQ. V shed 4 bases, J shed 1 base, and the junction held 5 bases outside the gene matches. This CDR3 region has 17 residues. In DNA, the CDR3 is TGTGCCAGCAGCTCATGGACTAGCGGGGAGTCCTACAATGAGCAGTTCTTC. It translates to CASSSWTSGESYNEQFF.

This clone was counted between two and nine times. This chain links TRBV30 with TRBJ1-1; D gene uncertain. V shed 0 bases and J shed 1 base, with 9 bases lying between them. The V gene's germline CDR1 is GTSNPN and CDR2 SVGIG (reference sequence). This CDR3 comprises 14 residues. Written as DNA, the CDR3 is TGTGCCTGGAGTGTAACGTGGCAGAACACTGAAGCTTTCTTT. Translation gives CAWSVTWQNTEAFF.

Concerning this clone itself: Other DNA sequences within the sample encode an identical CDR3. The V gene is TRBV2, the J gene TRBJ2-4; 10 bases align to TRBD1. The CDR3 runs to 12 residues. CDR1 is SNHLY and CDR2 is FYNNEI in the germline V gene. V lost 6 bases and J lost 7; bases outside the gene matches: 0. The CDR3 sequence is CASRDRGNIQYF. CDR3 coding DNA: TGTGCCAGCAGGGACAGGGGGAACATTCAGTACTTC.